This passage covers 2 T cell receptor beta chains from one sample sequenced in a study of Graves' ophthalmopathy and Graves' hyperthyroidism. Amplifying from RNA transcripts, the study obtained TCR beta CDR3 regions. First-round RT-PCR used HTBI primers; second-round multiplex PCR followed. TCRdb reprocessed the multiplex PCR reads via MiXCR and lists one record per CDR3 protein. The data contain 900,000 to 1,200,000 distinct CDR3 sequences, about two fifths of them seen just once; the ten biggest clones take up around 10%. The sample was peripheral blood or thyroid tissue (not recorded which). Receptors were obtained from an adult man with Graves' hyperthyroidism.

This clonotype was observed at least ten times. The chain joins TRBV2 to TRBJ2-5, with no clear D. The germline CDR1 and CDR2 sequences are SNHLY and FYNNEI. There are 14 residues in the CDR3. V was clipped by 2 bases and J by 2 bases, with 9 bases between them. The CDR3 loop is CASSEWATQETQYF. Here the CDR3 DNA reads TGTGCCAGCAGTGAATGGGCCACACAAGAGACCCAGTACTTC.

The CDR3: CAISDRENTEAFF. CDR3 DNA sequence: TGTGCCATCAGTGATAGAGAGAACACTGAAGCTTTCTTT. V is TRBV10-3 and J is TRBJ1-1; no reliable D call. Germline CDR1 reads ENHRY; CDR2 reads SYGVKD. Trimming stripped 3 bases from V and 1 base from J, with 6 bases between. This CDR3 spans 13 amino acids.